A selection of T cell receptor beta chains follows, all from one sample in a study of OX40 agonist ivuxolimab in advanced cancers. Profiled with immunoSEQ multiplex PCR; TCRdb holds only in-frame clones, not every one. The repertoire holds about 11,000 clones, with around 86% as singletons. The sample here was CD4+ or CD8+ T cells sorted from blood, taken in a trial of the OX40 agonist ivuxolimab. The receptors were sampled from an adult with an advanced solid tumor such as melanoma, head and neck, liver or kidney cancer. Each CDR3 is given with its conserved first and last residue. The size field is filled for only some rows; it gives once, few, many or a size class.

cdr3_aa,clone_size,v_call
CSVAYTGEVGELFF,.,TRBV29-1
CASSADSPSYEQYF,.,TRBV9
CASSQDTSASYNEQFF,once,TRBV4-1
CASSLGTSGNYEQYF,.,TRBV5-1
CASSVGVAVSYNEQFF,.,TRBV9
CASRHVTSGSSNTGELFF,.,TRBV12-2
CASSPGGYEQYF,few,TRBV11-3
CASSLGRTTDEQFF,.,TRBV7-9
CASSSGTGGDEQYF,.,TRBV7-9
CASSFRTSGRETQYF,.,TRBV28
CASSLQESGNTIYF,medium-sized,TRBV5-4
CASSLWGTGAYEQYF,few,TRBV7-9
CASSLPGQGLNTEAFF,.,TRBV7-9
CASSPIRYSNQPQHF,.,TRBV6-1
CASSDEARNNEQFF,medium-sized,TRBV6-1
CAWSTGTGDTEAFF,.,TRBV30
CASSKTGEGWYTEAFF,.,TRBV28
CASSEYRGTYEQYF,once,TRBV6-1
CASRLWGSGYTF,.,TRBV5-6
CASSPGRWGANYGYTF,.,TRBV27
CASSEETGDWYQPQHF,few,TRBV6-1
CASSLEQNYEQYF,.,TRBV5-4
CASSGQVQDTQYF,.,TRBV10-1
CASSPGQAYEQYF,.,TRBV19
CASSPTPNRDWNQPQHF,few,TRBV28
CAWSVGRGYNEQFF,.,TRBV30
CASSLGPGGAGANVLTF,.,TRBV5-6
CASSLRVEPSTDTQYF,.,TRBV28
CASSNRDRAYEQYF,.,TRBV2
CASSFDPDRGLYSPLHF,.,TRBV5-6
CASSQDPGGLNEQFF,.,TRBV4-1
CASSRLAGDNEQFF,once,TRBV6-4
CASSSGRQGPTNEQFF,once,TRBV7-8
CAWRDGNGNTIYF,once,TRBV30
CASSAQGLAGEYEQYF,few,TRBV9
CASTGIGGSSEQYF,.,TRBV6-1
CASSLTGWQETQYF,once,TRBV5-1
CASSVVGVNSGANVLTF,.,TRBV9
CASNYGDEAFF,.,TRBV28
CASSFGPSGTSAYNEQFF,once,TRBV28
CASSLGGGYRTGELFF,.,TRBV5-1
CASSYRGASGELFF,.,TRBV6-6
CASSSAGLHQPQHF,few,TRBV2
CASSEVGSTNEKLFF,.,TRBV2